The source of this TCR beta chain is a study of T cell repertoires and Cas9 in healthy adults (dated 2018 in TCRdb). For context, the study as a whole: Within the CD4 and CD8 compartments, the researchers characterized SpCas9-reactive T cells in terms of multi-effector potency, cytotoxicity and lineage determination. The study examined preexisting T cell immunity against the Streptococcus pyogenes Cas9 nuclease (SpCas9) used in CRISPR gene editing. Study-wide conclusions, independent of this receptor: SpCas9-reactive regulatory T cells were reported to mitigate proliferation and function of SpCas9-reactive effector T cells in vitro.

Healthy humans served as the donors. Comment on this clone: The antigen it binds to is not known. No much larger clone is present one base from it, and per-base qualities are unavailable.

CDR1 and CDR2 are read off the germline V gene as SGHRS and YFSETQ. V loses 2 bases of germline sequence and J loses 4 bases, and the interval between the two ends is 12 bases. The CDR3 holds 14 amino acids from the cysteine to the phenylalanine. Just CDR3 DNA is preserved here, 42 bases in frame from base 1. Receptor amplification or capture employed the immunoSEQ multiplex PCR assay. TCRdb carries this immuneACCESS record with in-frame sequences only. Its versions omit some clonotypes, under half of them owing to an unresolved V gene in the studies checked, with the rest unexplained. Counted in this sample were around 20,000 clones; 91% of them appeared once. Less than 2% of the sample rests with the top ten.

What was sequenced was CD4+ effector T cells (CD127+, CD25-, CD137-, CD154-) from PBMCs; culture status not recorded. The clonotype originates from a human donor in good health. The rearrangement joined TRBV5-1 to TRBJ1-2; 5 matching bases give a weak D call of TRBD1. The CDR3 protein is CASSFEGVGYGYTF. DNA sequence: TGCGCCAGCAGCTTTGAAGGGGTCGGCTATGGCTACACCTTC. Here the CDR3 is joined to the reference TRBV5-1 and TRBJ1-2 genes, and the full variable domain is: KAGVTQTPRYLIKTRGQQVTLSCSPISGHRSVSWYQQTPGQGLQFLFEYFSETQRNKGNFPGRFSGRQFSNSRSEMNVSTLELGDSALYLCASSFEGVGYGYTFGSGTRLTVV.